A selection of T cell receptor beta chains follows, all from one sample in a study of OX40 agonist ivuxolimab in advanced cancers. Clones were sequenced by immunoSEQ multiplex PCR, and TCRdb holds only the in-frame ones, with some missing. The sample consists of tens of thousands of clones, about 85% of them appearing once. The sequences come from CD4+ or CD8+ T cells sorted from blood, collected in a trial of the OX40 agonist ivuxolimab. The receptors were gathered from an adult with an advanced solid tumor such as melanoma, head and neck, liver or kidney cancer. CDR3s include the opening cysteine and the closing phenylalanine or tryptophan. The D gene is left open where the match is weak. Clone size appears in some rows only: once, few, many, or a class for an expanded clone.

cdr3_nt: TGTGCCAGCAGCTTTTTTCCAACAGGGCAGTTCTTC
cdr3_aa: CASSFFPTGQFF
clone_size: -
j_call: TRBJ2-1
v_call: TRBV12-1
d_call: -

cdr3_nt: TGTGCCTGGAGTGTACGGACAGGCTTTCATCAGCAGTACTTC
cdr3_aa: CAWSVRTGFHQQYF
clone_size: -
j_call: TRBJ2-7
v_call: TRBV30
d_call: TRBD1

cdr3_nt: TGTGCCAGCGGACAGAGCTCCTACAATGAGCAGTTCTTC
cdr3_aa: CASGQSSYNEQFF
clone_size: -
j_call: TRBJ2-1
v_call: TRBV7-9
d_call: -

cdr3_nt: TGTGCCAGCAGCGGCCCCACCACCGGGACTAGCGTGGACGAGCAGTACTTC
cdr3_aa: CASSGPTTGTSVDEQYF
clone_size: -
j_call: TRBJ2-7
v_call: TRBV5-6
d_call: TRBD2

cdr3_nt: TGTGCCAGCAGTTTAGTCGGCGACAATCAGCCCCAGCATTTT
cdr3_aa: CASSLVGDNQPQHF
clone_size: -
j_call: TRBJ1-5
v_call: TRBV27
d_call: -

cdr3_nt: TGTGCCAGCAGTCTGGGTAATTTGAGAAATAGCAATCAGCCCCAGCATTTT
cdr3_aa: CASSLGNLRNSNQPQHF
clone_size: once
j_call: TRBJ1-5
v_call: TRBV27
d_call: -

cdr3_nt: TGTGCCAGCTCACCCGCCGGGACAGAGAAAGAGACCCAGTACTTC
cdr3_aa: CASSPAGTEKETQYF
clone_size: -
j_call: TRBJ2-5
v_call: TRBV18
d_call: TRBD1

cdr3_nt: TGTGCCAGCAGTGCGTGGGGACAGGGGTATGAAAAACTGTTTTTT
cdr3_aa: CASSAWGQGYEKLFF
clone_size: -
j_call: TRBJ1-4
v_call: TRBV28
d_call: TRBD1

cdr3_nt: TGTGCCAGCTCACCAGGAAGCTCTGGGGCCAACGTCCTGACTTTC
cdr3_aa: CASSPGSSGANVLTF
clone_size: -
j_call: TRBJ2-6
v_call: TRBV18
d_call: -

cdr3_nt: TGTGCCAGCAGCTTACTAGGGTCGACTAGCGGGACCAATGAGCAGTTCTTC
cdr3_aa: CASSLLGSTSGTNEQFF
clone_size: -
j_call: TRBJ2-1
v_call: TRBV7-3
d_call: TRBD2

cdr3_nt: TGCGCCAGCAGCCAGTCCCCCGGGAATGAGCAGTTCTTC
cdr3_aa: CASSQSPGNEQFF
clone_size: few
j_call: TRBJ2-1
v_call: TRBV5-1
d_call: -

cdr3_nt: TGTGCCAGCAGCTTAGGACAGGGTGCAGCTTTCTTT
cdr3_aa: CASSLGQGAAFF
clone_size: -
j_call: TRBJ1-1
v_call: TRBV7-2
d_call: TRBD1

cdr3_nt: TGCGCCAGCAGCCAAGACCAGGGACTAGTCTACGAGCAGTACTTC
cdr3_aa: CASSQDQGLVYEQYF
clone_size: once
j_call: TRBJ2-7
v_call: TRBV4-1
d_call: TRBD2

cdr3_nt: TGTGCCAGCAGCCTGACAGGGGCCCAGCCCCAGCATTTT
cdr3_aa: CASSLTGAQPQHF
clone_size: once
j_call: TRBJ1-5
v_call: TRBV6-5
d_call: TRBD1

cdr3_nt: TGTGCCAGCAGTTCTGGACAGGTCTATGGCTACACCTTC
cdr3_aa: CASSSGQVYGYTF
clone_size: once
j_call: TRBJ1-2
v_call: TRBV28
d_call: TRBD1

cdr3_nt: TGTGCAAGTCGCTTACGGACTCGGGGGGCTGTGGATAACAATGAGCAGTTCTTC
cdr3_aa: CASRLRTRGAVDNNEQFF
clone_size: -
j_call: TRBJ2-1
v_call: TRBV12-2
d_call: -

cdr3_nt: TGTGCCAGCACTCTGACGGGGGGGCATGAGCAGTTCTTC
cdr3_aa: CASTLTGGHEQFF
clone_size: -
j_call: TRBJ2-1
v_call: TRBV25-1
d_call: TRBD2

cdr3_nt: TGTGCCAGTAGCCACGGACCGGCGCAGTACTTC
cdr3_aa: CASSHGPAQYF
clone_size: -
j_call: TRBJ2-7
v_call: TRBV11-2
d_call: -

cdr3_nt: TGTGCTAGTGGTTTGGGCTTAGGGTATGAGCAGTTCTTC
cdr3_aa: CASGLGLGYEQFF
clone_size: -
j_call: TRBJ2-1
v_call: TRBV12-5
d_call: -

cdr3_nt: TGTGCCACCAGCAGAGATTCTAGCGGCTACAATGAGCAGTTCTTC
cdr3_aa: CATSRDSSGYNEQFF
clone_size: -
j_call: TRBJ2-1
v_call: TRBV15
d_call: TRBD2

cdr3_nt: TGTGCCAGCAGCTTGGAGGGCGGCACAGATACGCAGTATTTT
cdr3_aa: CASSLEGGTDTQYF
clone_size: -
j_call: TRBJ2-3
v_call: TRBV5-4
d_call: -

cdr3_nt: TGTGCCAGCGCCCAGACAGGAAACACTGAAGCTTTCTTT
cdr3_aa: CASAQTGNTEAFF
clone_size: -
j_call: TRBJ1-1
v_call: TRBV7-3
d_call: -

cdr3_nt: TGTGCTAGTGGTTTGGGCCTTGACAGGGGCGAGCAGTACTTC
cdr3_aa: CASGLGLDRGEQYF
clone_size: once
j_call: TRBJ2-7
v_call: TRBV12-5
d_call: TRBD1

cdr3_nt: TGCGCCAGCAGCCCCCAGGGGTACGAGCAGTACTTC
cdr3_aa: CASSPQGYEQYF
clone_size: -
j_call: TRBJ2-7
v_call: TRBV5-1
d_call: -

cdr3_nt: TGTGCCAGCAGTTCTTCCGGGACTAGCGGAGCCTACGAGCAGTACTTC
cdr3_aa: CASSSSGTSGAYEQYF
clone_size: -
j_call: TRBJ2-7
v_call: TRBV6-5
d_call: TRBD2

cdr3_nt: TGTGCCAGCTCTTTTACAGGGATATCCGATATTTTTTTC
cdr3_aa: CASSFTGISDIFF
clone_size: -
j_call: TRBJ2-7
v_call: TRBV9
d_call: -

cdr3_nt: TGTGCCAGCAGCTTTCGGACGGGAAGCACAGATACGCAGTATTTT
cdr3_aa: CASSFRTGSTDTQYF
clone_size: -
j_call: TRBJ2-3
v_call: TRBV5-4
d_call: -

cdr3_nt: TGCGCCAGCAGCCCGACATCTGGCTACGAGCAGTACTTC
cdr3_aa: CASSPTSGYEQYF
clone_size: -
j_call: TRBJ2-7
v_call: TRBV4-1
d_call: -

cdr3_nt: TGTGCCAGCAGTCAAGAGGGGTATGAGCAGTTCTTC
cdr3_aa: CASSQEGYEQFF
clone_size: -
j_call: TRBJ2-1
v_call: TRBV28
d_call: -

cdr3_nt: TGTGCCATCAGTGAGTCCCTAGGGGGGGATACCTACGAGCAGTACTTC
cdr3_aa: CAISESLGGDTYEQYF
clone_size: -
j_call: TRBJ2-7
v_call: TRBV10-3
d_call: -

cdr3_nt: TGTGCCAGCAGCTTAGCCACGCAGTCTACGTGGGGGGCGGCTTTCTTT
cdr3_aa: CASSLATQSTWGAAFF
clone_size: -
j_call: TRBJ1-1
v_call: TRBV7-2
d_call: -

cdr3_nt: TGTGCCAGCAGAAGGACACTTTACTATGGCTACACCTTC
cdr3_aa: CASRRTLYYGYTF
clone_size: -
j_call: TRBJ1-2
v_call: TRBV28
d_call: -

cdr3_nt: TGCGCCAGCAGCCAACCCACAGATACGCAGTATTTT
cdr3_aa: CASSQPTDTQYF
clone_size: -
j_call: TRBJ2-3
v_call: TRBV4-1
d_call: -

cdr3_nt: TGTGCCAGCAGCCTTGGGACAGGGCGGACGAGGACGCAGTATTTT
cdr3_aa: CASSLGTGRTRTQYF
clone_size: -
j_call: TRBJ2-3
v_call: TRBV7-2
d_call: TRBD1

cdr3_nt: TGTGCCAGCAGTGCAGCTCGCGGCTTTCAGCCCCAGCATTTT
cdr3_aa: CASSAARGFQPQHF
clone_size: -
j_call: TRBJ1-5
v_call: TRBV6-1
d_call: -

cdr3_nt: TGTGCCAGCAGTTTATACCTTGGGGGCGAGCAGTACTTC
cdr3_aa: CASSLYLGGEQYF
clone_size: few
j_call: TRBJ2-7
v_call: TRBV28
d_call: -

cdr3_nt: TGTGCCAGCAGCCCTGAAACGGGACAGGCAGGTGTAGTGAACTATGGCTACACCTTC
cdr3_aa: CASSPETGQAGVVNYGYTF
clone_size: once
j_call: TRBJ1-2
v_call: TRBV21-1
d_call: -

cdr3_nt: TGTGCCAGCAGTCCTGCCTTTGGGGGGACTGAAGCTTTCTTT
cdr3_aa: CASSPAFGGTEAFF
clone_size: -
j_call: TRBJ1-1
v_call: TRBV28
d_call: -

cdr3_nt: TGTGCCAGCAGCTTAGCGGCTCAGCCCCAGCATTTT
cdr3_aa: CASSLAAQPQHF
clone_size: few
j_call: TRBJ1-5
v_call: TRBV7-9
d_call: -

cdr3_nt: TGTGCCACCAGCAGAGATCAAATAGCGGGACCTCAGAATGAGCAGTTCTTC
cdr3_aa: CATSRDQIAGPQNEQFF
clone_size: -
j_call: TRBJ2-1
v_call: TRBV15
d_call: TRBD2

cdr3_nt: TGTGCCATCAGTGATTACGGGAGTGGAGAGACCCAGTACTTC
cdr3_aa: CAISDYGSGETQYF
clone_size: -
j_call: TRBJ2-5
v_call: TRBV10-3
d_call: -

cdr3_nt: TGCGCCAGCAGCCTGGGTAGCAATCAGCCCCAGCATTTT
cdr3_aa: CASSLGSNQPQHF
clone_size: once
j_call: TRBJ1-5
v_call: TRBV5-1
d_call: -

cdr3_nt: TGTGCCAGCAGTGAATCCCCGCTAGCGGGAGTTGGAGATACGCAGTATTTT
cdr3_aa: CASSESPLAGVGDTQYF
clone_size: -
j_call: TRBJ2-3
v_call: TRBV6-1
d_call: TRBD2

cdr3_nt: TGTGCCAGTAGTATGCTAGCGGGAGGCTACAATGAGCAGTTCTTC
cdr3_aa: CASSMLAGGYNEQFF
clone_size: -
j_call: TRBJ2-1
v_call: TRBV19
d_call: TRBD2

cdr3_nt: TGTGCCAGCAGCCCCTCCGGACTAGCAGGACGGTGGAATGAGCAGTTCTTC
cdr3_aa: CASSPSGLAGRWNEQFF
clone_size: -
j_call: TRBJ2-1
v_call: TRBV9
d_call: TRBD2

cdr3_nt: TGTGCCAGCAGTAGGGTATCAGGGAACGAGCAGTACTTC
cdr3_aa: CASSRVSGNEQYF
clone_size: -
j_call: TRBJ2-7
v_call: TRBV6-5
d_call: -

cdr3_nt: TGTGCCTGCTCTACCCGGCTAGCGGGAGACGAGCAGTACTTC
cdr3_aa: CACSTRLAGDEQYF
clone_size: -
j_call: TRBJ2-7
v_call: TRBV30
d_call: TRBD2

cdr3_nt: TGTGCCAGCAGCTGGTTGGACCTCAATGAGCAGTTCTTC
cdr3_aa: CASSWLDLNEQFF
clone_size: -
j_call: TRBJ2-1
v_call: TRBV11-2
d_call: -

cdr3_nt: TGCGCCAGCAGTGAGGGGACGGTGAGCTCCTACGAGCAGTACTTC
cdr3_aa: CASSEGTVSSYEQYF
clone_size: -
j_call: TRBJ2-7
v_call: TRBV10-1
d_call: -

cdr3_nt: TGCGCCAGCAGCCAAGATCATCCGGGCGTCGCGCCATACGAGCAGTACTTC
cdr3_aa: CASSQDHPGVAPYEQYF
clone_size: -
j_call: TRBJ2-7
v_call: TRBV4-3
d_call: -

cdr3_nt: TGTGCCAGCAGCTCGGTAACTAGCCTACCTTACGAGCAGCAGTACTTC
cdr3_aa: CASSSVTSLPYEQQYF
clone_size: -
j_call: TRBJ2-5
v_call: TRBV11-2
d_call: -

cdr3_nt: TGTGCCAGCAGCTTAGTTGGTAGCGGGATCTCCTACAATGAGCAGTTCTTC
cdr3_aa: CASSLVGSGISYNEQFF
clone_size: -
j_call: TRBJ2-1
v_call: TRBV7-8
d_call: TRBD2

cdr3_nt: TGTGCCATCAGTGACAGGGGTGGCGAGACCCAGTACTTC
cdr3_aa: CAISDRGGETQYF
clone_size: -
j_call: TRBJ2-5
v_call: TRBV10-3
d_call: -

cdr3_nt: TGTGCTAGTGGTTTGGCGGCCATGTCCTACGAGCAGTACTTC
cdr3_aa: CASGLAAMSYEQYF
clone_size: -
j_call: TRBJ2-7
v_call: TRBV12-5
d_call: -

cdr3_nt: TGTGCCAGCAGTTTAAGGGGCTCCGGACAGGGGTCTCATGGCTACACCTTC
cdr3_aa: CASSLRGSGQGSHGYTF
clone_size: -
j_call: TRBJ1-2
v_call: TRBV28
d_call: TRBD1